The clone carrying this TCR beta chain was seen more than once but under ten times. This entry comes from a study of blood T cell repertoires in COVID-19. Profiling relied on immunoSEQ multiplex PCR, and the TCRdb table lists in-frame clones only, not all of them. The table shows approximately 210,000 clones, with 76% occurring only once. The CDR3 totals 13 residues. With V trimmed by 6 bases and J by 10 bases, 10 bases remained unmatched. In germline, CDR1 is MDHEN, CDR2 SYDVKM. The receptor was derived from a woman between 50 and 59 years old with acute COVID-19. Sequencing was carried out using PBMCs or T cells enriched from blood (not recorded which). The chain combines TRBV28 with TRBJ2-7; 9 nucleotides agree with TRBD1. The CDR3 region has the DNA TGTGCCAGCAGCGAGGGACAGGGAAGAAGACAGTACGTC. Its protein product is CASSEGQGRRQYV.